The 13 T cell receptor beta chains presented below share a single source sample, sequenced in a study of regulatory T cells in long-lasting Graves disease. As to time point: newly diagnosed GD, antithyroid drugs for less than 3 months. After RNA was extracted from PBMCs, the TCR library was made from it. Investigators prepared the TCR beta libraries by applying iRepertoire HTBI primers and Arm-PCR of CDR3 regions. TCRdb reprocessed the multiplex PCR reads via MiXCR and lists one record per CDR3 protein. The repertoire holds some 500,000 distinct CDR3 sequences, with approximately 15% as singletons. This sample also belongs to another study, concerning T cells in Graves' hyperthyroidism and ophthalmopathy.

The source material was peripheral blood mononuclear cells (PBMCs), sampled at new diagnosis, from a patient treated with antithyroid drugs. These receptors all come from a man under 40 with Graves disease.

As concerns this clonotype: A much bigger clone sits one base away, suggesting this may be a read error. The chain uses TRBV11-2 and TRBJ2-7; 12 bases fit TRBD2. Germline lookup yields CDR1 SGHAT and CDR2 FQNNGV. The J segment lost 3 bases and the V segment lost 2 bases, leaving 2 bases of the junction unmatched. This CDR3 contains 15 residues. The CDR3 sequence is CASSLRLAGDYEQYF. The CDR3 DNA is TGTGCCAGCAGCTTAAGACTAGCGGGAGACTACGAGCAGTACTTC.

This clonotype was observed at least ten times. The rearrangement links TRBV2 to TRBJ2-2, with D hard to call. The germline CDR1 and CDR2 sequences are SNHLY and FYNNEI. Trimming took 5 bases from V and 6 from J, leaving 10 bases between them. The length of the CDR3 is 13 residues. The CDR3 nucleotides read TGTGCCAGCAGTATGGGGTGGGCCGGGGAGCTGTTTTTT. This encodes CASSMGWAGELFF.

The genes are TRBV7-6 and TRBJ2-2; D is possibly TRBD1 (6 bases). CDR1 is SGHVS, CDR2 FNYEAQ, per germline. CDR3 size: 14 residues. The V end was cut by 6 bases, the J end by 6 bases, with 14 bases between. CDR3 sequence reads: CASSLQGRAGELFF. The CDR3 nucleotides read TGTGCCAGCAGTCTACAGGGTCGGGCCGGGGAGCTGTTTTTT.

This clonotype was seen many times. J is TRBJ2-7 and V is TRBV11-2, with 7 bases that match TRBD2. The CDR3 runs 15 residues. Germline CDR1 is SGHAT and CDR2 is FQNNGV. Unmatched junction bases numbered 3, after V lost 0 bases and J lost 1 base. Here the CDR3 DNA reads TGTGCCAGCAGCTTAGAGGCTAGCGGTTCCTACGAGCAGTACTTC. It codes for CASSLEASGSYEQYF.

This chain joins TRBV7-2 and TRBJ2-3, with 9 bases that match TRBD2. The CDR3 runs to 16 residues. V was clipped by 1 base and J by 7 bases; unmatched bases: 9. CDR1 SGHTA and CDR2 FQGNSA come from the germline V gene. In nucleotides, the CDR3 is TGTGCCAGCAGCTTAGAAGCGGGAGGAGGGGGATATACGCAGTATTTT. Amino acid sequence: CASSLEAGGGGYTQYF. Filled out from reference TRBV7-2 and TRBJ2-3, the complete variable domain reads GAGVSQSPSNKVTEKGKDVELRCDPISGHTALYWYRQSLGQGLEFLIYFQGNSAPDKSGLPSDRFSAERTGGSVSTLTIQRTQQEDSAVYLCASSLEAGGGGYTQYFGPGTRLTVL.

The V and J genes are TRBV20-1 and TRBJ1-5; no clear D. The germline V and J ends were trimmed by 3 bases and 5 bases, with 11 bases remaining between them. CDR3 length equals 13 residues. Per germline, CDR1 DFQATT and CDR2 SNEGSKA (reference sequence). The CDR3 sequence: CSASGRRDQPQHF. CDR3 DNA: TGCAGTGCTAGCGGGCGGAGGGATCAGCCCCAGCATTTT.

In its sample, this clonotype was seen many times. The rearrangement joins TRBV5-1 to TRBJ1-1; D perhaps matches TRBD1 (6 bases). The CDR3 is made up of 15 amino acids. Germline lookup yields CDR1 SGHRS and CDR2 YFSETQ. The V gene lost 3 bases and the J gene lost 0 bases, with 12 bases spanning the gap. The CDR3 nucleotides read TGCGCCAGCAGCTGGACGGGACACTTGAACACTGAAGCTTTCTTT. This codes for CASSWTGHLNTEAFF.

This clonotype has a count of ten or more. The gene calls are TRBV30 and TRBJ2-1, with 7 bases aligning to TRBD2. Trimming at V came to 2 bases and at J to 0 bases, leaving 1 base not matched to a gene. CDR1 and CDR2 (germline): GTSNPN, SVGIG (reference sequence). The CDR3 loop spans 14 amino acids. The CDR3 DNA is TGTGCCTGGAGTAGCGGGATCTCCTACAATGAGCAGTTCTTC. It specifies CAWSSGISYNEQFF.

A few counts support this clonotype. The V and J genes are TRBV7-9 and TRBJ2-2; D is unclear. Trimming shortened V by 4 bases and J by 6 bases, and 6 bases separated the two germline ends. Germline CDR1 and CDR2: SEHNR and FQNEAQ (reference sequence). The CDR3 is made up of 12 amino acids. CDR3 sequence reads: CASSSPSGELFF. The CDR3 nucleotides are TGTGCCAGCAGCTCACCCTCCGGGGAGCTGTTTTTT.

V and J are TRBV5-5 and TRBJ2-1; tentative D call: TRBD1 (6 bases). V lost 3 bases and J lost 5, with 15 bases in between. The CDR3 contains 15 residues. Looked up from germline, CDR1 is SGHKS and CDR2 is YYEKEE (reference sequence). CDR3 in DNA: TGTGCCAGCAGCTCCCCAGGGGCAGGTCACAATGAGCAGTTCTTC. This gives the protein CASSSPGAGHNEQFF.

The sample holds many counts of this clonotype. The gene calls are TRBV20-1 and TRBJ2-3, with 13 positions matching TRBD2. The CDR3 is 15 amino acids. Germline CDR1 reads DFQATT; CDR2 reads SNEGSKA (reference sequence). V was clipped by 6 bases and J by 0 bases; unmatched bases: 3. The DNA for the CDR3 is TGCAGTGCCGGGACTAGCGGGGCTAGCACAGATACGCAGTATTTT. It codes for CSAGTSGASTDTQYF.

Many counts were recorded for this clonotype. V and J are TRBV7-2 and TRBJ2-5; D remains unclear. Germline V gene data show CDR1 as SGHTA and CDR2 as FQGNSA. V was pared by 2 bases and J by 5 bases, with 12 bases between. The CDR3 totals 14 residues. The CDR3 reads CASSLLGSIETQYF. Written as DNA, the CDR3 is TGTGCCAGCAGCTTATTAGGGTCGATCGAGACCCAGTACTTC. Variable domain in full (rest from reference TRBV7-2 and TRBJ2-5): GAGVSQSPSNKVTEKGKDVELRCDPISGHTALYWYRQSLGQGLEFLIYFQGNSAPDKSGLPSDRFSAERTGGSVSTLTIQRTQQEDSAVYLCASSLLGSIETQYFGPGTRLLVL.

This clonotype has just a few counts. The genes are TRBV24-1 and TRBJ2-1; D is possibly TRBD1 (5 bases). The CDR3 consists of 16 residues. Trimming stripped 3 bases from V and 4 bases from J, with 15 bases between. Germline V lookup: CDR1 KGHDR, CDR2 SFDVKD. Written as DNA, the CDR3 is TGTGCCACCAGTGATATCGCCCGGACACCGTACAATGAGCAGTTCTTC. Amino acid sequence: CATSDIARTPYNEQFF.